Presented here are 9 T cell receptor beta chains from one specimen sequenced in a study of post-analysis software for immune sequencing data (dated by TCRdb to about 2015). Receptor amplification or capture employed PCR. The sequencing machine was an Illumina HiSeq 2500. To reduce PCR and sequencing biases, unique molecular identifiers were built into the TCR beta cDNA libraries. TCRdb reworked the public reads: Q25 trimming with fastp, MiXCR clone assembly, productive beta chains retained. Duplicate CDR3 protein sequences are folded into a single record with the most common DNA and genes. This sample lists about 680,000 distinct CDR3 sequences; 59% were detected once. The ten largest clones capture about 11% of the sample. The antigens these receptors bind are not known. Paper-wide results and their limitations: A handful of TRBV segments, including TRBV5-6, TRBV5-1 and TRBV20-1, were significantly more frequent in patients than controls.

The specimen was blood. The receptor source for this set is a girl aged 2-10 years with multiple sclerosis.

The chain uses TRBV6-2 or TRBV6-3 and TRBJ2-1; 12 bases align to TRBD2. Germline assignment: CDR1 MNHEY and CDR2 SVGEGT. This CDR3 contains 20 residues. V lost 0 bases and J lost 4; bases outside the gene matches: 13. The CDR3 DNA is TGTGCCAGCAGTTACTCTTCACTAGCGGGGGGCAGCCCCTTATACAATGAGCAGTTCTTC. This sequence encodes CASSYSSLAGGSPLYNEQFF.

This clonotype was detected a few times. The chain has TRBV9 and TRBJ2-3; a weak D match, TRBD2 (6 bases). The CDR3 has 16 residues. Germline loops: CDR1 SGDLS, CDR2 YYNGEE. The V end lost 4 bases, the J end lost 4 bases, and 19 bases lay between the germline ends. The CDR3 DNA reads as TGTGCCAGCAGCCCGGGGGAGACACCTGAGGCAGATACGCAGTATTTT. Protein sequence: CASSPGETPEADTQYF. Complete variable domain (other parts from reference TRBV9 and TRBJ2-3): DSGVTQTPKHLITATGQRVTLRCSPRSGDLSVYWYQQSLDQGLQFLIQYYNGEERAKGNILERFSAQQFPDLHSELNLSSLELGDSALYFCASSPGETPEADTQYFGPGTRLTVL.

The rearrangement joins TRBV29-1 to TRBJ2-1; no firm D call. Trimming removed 6 bases from V and 0 bases from J, with 15 bases in between. The germline V gene encodes CDR1 SQVTM and CDR2 ANQGSEA. The CDR3 is 15 amino acids. For the CDR3, the DNA is TGCAGCGTCCCTAGGGCCCTGAGCTCCTACAATGAGCAGTTCTTC. Encoded protein: CSVPRALSSYNEQFF.

The rearrangement joins TRBV10-3 to TRBJ2-3; 13 bases match TRBD2. The germline V gene encodes CDR1 ENHRY and CDR2 SYGVKD. CDR3 length: 17 residues. The V segment lost 6 bases and the J segment 4 bases; nucleotides outside the gene matches: 10. In DNA form, the CDR3 reads TGTGCCATCAGCCCCGGGACTAGCGGGATTGTGGCAGATACGCAGTATTTT. It specifies CAISPGTSGIVADTQYF.

The table lists this clonotype with a few counts. The rearrangement joins TRBV5-1 to TRBJ2-5; 9 positions match TRBD1. Germline V lookup: CDR1 SGHRS, CDR2 YFSETQ. The CDR3 contains 15 residues. The V gene end was trimmed by 4 bases and the J gene end by 5 bases; junction bases not matched to a gene: 9. The CDR3, as DNA: TGCGCCAGCAGCAATGGACAGGGGCCATTGGAGACCCAGTACTTC. This gives the protein CASSNGQGPLETQYF.

This clonotype was detected a few times. The genes are TRBV2 and TRBJ2-5, with D perhaps TRBD2 (5 bases). Germline CDR1 and CDR2: SNHLY and FYNNEI. V gave up 0 bases and J gave up 4 bases, with 12 bases separating them. The CDR3 sequence is 15 residues long. The CDR3 nucleotides read TGTGCCAGCAGTGAAGCTCTGACGAGGGCAGAGACCCAGTACTTC. Residues: CASSEALTRAETQYF.

This clonotype was detected a few times. The chain joins TRBV6-5 to TRBJ1-6; 8 nucleotides match TRBD1. Germline V gene sequence: CDR1 MNHEY, CDR2 SVGAGI. The J segment lost 5 bases and the V segment lost 8 bases, leaving 2 bases of the junction unmatched. The CDR3 runs to 13 residues. The CDR3 sequence: CASQTGDNSPLHF. The CDR3 DNA reads as TGTGCCAGCCAGACAGGGGATAATTCACCCCTCCACTTT.

This clonotype has a handful of counts. The chain couples TRBV6-5 to TRBJ2-3, with a tentative D call TRBD1 (6 bases). The CDR3 has 16 residues. The germline V gene has CDR1 MNHEY and CDR2 SVGAGI. V gave up 4 bases and J gave up 3 bases, with 17 bases separating them. CDR3 in amino acids: CASSSPNRVGTDTQYF. In DNA form, the CDR3 reads TGTGCCAGCAGTTCCCCCAACAGGGTCGGAACAGATACGCAGTATTTT.

This chain connects TRBV10-3 to TRBJ2-1, with no clear D. This CDR3 comprises 14 residues. Germline CDR1 is ENHRY and CDR2 is SYGVKD. Deletions cut 4 bases from V and 1 base from J, with 8 bases between. The CDR3 bases are TGTGCCATCAGTGGCCGCGAGTCCTACAATGAGCAGTTCTTC. This gives the protein CAISGRESYNEQFF.